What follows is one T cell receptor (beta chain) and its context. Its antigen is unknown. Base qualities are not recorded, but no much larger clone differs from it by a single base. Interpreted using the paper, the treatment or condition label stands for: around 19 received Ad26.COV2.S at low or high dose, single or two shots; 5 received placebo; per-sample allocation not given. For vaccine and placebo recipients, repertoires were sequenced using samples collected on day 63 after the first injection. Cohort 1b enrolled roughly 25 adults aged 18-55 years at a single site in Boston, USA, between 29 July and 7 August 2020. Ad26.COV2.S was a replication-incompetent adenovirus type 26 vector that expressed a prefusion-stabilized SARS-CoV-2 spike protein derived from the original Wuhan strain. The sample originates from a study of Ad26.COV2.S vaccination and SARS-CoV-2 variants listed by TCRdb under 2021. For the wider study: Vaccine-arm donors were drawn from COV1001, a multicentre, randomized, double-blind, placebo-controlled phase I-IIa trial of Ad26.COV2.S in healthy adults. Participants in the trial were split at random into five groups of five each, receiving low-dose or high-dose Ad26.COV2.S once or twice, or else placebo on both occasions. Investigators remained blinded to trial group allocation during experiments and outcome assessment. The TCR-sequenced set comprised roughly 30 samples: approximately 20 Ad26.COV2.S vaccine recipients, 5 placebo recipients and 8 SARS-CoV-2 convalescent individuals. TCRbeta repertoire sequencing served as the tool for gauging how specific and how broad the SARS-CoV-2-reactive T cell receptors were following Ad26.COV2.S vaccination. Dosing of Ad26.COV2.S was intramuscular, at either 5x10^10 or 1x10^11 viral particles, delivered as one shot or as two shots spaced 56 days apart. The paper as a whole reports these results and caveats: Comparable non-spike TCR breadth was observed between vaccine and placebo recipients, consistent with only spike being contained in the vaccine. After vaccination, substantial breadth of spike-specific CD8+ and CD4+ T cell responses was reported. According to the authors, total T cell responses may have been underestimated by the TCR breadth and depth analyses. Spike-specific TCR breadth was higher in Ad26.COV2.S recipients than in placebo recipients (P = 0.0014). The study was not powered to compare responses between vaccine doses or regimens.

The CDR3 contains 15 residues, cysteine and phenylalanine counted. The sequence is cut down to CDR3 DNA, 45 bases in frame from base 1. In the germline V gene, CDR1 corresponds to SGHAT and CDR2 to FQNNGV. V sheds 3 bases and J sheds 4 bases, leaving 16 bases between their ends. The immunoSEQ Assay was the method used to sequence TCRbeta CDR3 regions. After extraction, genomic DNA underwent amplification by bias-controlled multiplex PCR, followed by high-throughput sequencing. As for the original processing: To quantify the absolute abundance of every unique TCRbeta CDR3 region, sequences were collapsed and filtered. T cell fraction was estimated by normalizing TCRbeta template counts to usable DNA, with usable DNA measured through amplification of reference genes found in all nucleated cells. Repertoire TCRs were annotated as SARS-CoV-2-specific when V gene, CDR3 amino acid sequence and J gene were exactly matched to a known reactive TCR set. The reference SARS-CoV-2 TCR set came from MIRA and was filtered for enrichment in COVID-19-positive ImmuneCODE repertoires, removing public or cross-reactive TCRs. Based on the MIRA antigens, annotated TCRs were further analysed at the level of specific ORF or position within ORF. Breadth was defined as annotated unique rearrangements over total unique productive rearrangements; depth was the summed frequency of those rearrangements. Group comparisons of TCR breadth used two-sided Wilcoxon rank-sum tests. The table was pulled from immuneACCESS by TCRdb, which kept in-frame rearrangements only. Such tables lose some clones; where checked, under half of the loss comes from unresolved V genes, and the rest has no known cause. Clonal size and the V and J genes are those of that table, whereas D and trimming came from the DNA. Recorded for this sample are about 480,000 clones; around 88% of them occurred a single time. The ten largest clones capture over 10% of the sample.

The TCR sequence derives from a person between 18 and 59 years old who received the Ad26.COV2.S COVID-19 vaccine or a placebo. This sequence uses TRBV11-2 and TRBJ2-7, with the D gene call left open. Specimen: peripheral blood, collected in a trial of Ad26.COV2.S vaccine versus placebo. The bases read TGTGCCAGCAGCTTTCCGTTAGGATTAGCTTACGAGCAGTACTTC. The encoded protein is CASSFPLGLAYEQYF.